The clone carrying this T cell receptor (beta chain) was observed at least ten times. The antigen remains undetermined. One end of the junction varies from germline; a read error may be responsible. The same CDR3 can be traced to other DNA sequences in this sample. This entry is derived from a study of metastatic and nonmetastatic thyroid tumors. Across the whole study: A comparison of repertoires was made across blood and tumor or nodule tissue from malignant and benign thyroid patients.

Patients underwent thyroid surgery, and none had received any treatment before it. Study outcomes and limitations: Reports indicated that malignant thyroid tumors showed significantly higher TCR beta diversity than benign nodules did, in blood and tumor.

In the study's own analysis: Researchers built a distant-metastasis classifier for papillary thyroid cancer that drew on CDR3 differences across clinicopathological groups. TCRdb reanalyzed the PCR reads via MiXCR. V and J calls and clone size were set by TCRdb, not the authors. The sample holds tens of thousands of clones, roughly 13% seen once. Germline CDR1 reads MDHEN; CDR2 reads SYDVKM. The CDR3 is 12 residues long. The chain has TRBV28 and TRBJ2-7, with 7 bases identical to TRBD2. The sample consisted of blood. The source is a female donor with papillary thyroid cancer or a benign thyroid nodule (not recorded which). Some clones in this sample may be carry-over from other donors' samples. The CDR3 DNA sequence: TGTGCCAGCAGGTCGGGAGGTTACGAGCAATACTTC. Its protein is CASRSGGYEQYF.